This is a list of T cell receptor beta chains from one sample in a study of Tregs in tolerant kidney transplant recipients. Some clones are missing from TCRdb's copy, which holds only in-frame ones; the method was immunoSEQ multiplex PCR. The sample shows nearly 95,000 clones, roughly 93% of them seen only once. The starting material was CD4+ T cells from blood, obtained before the transplant. The receptors were gathered from a human donor who received a combined kidney and bone marrow transplant. The CDR3 runs from the conserved cysteine through the conserved F or W. The D gene is left open where the match is weak. Some rows have no size entry. The others give once, few or many, or a class for an expanded clone.

j_call	d_call	clone_size	v_call	cdr3_aa	cdr3_nt
TRBJ1-2	TRBD1	NA	TRBV9	CASSGDPGTGLGYTF	TGTGCCAGCAGCGGTGATCCCGGGACAGGGTTAGGCTACACCTTC
TRBJ2-7	NA	NA	TRBV5-4	CASSSRQAYEQYF	TGTGCCAGCAGCAGCAGACAGGCCTACGAGCAGTACTTC
TRBJ2-5	TRBD1	NA	TRBV7-9	CASSLGTVKYQETQYF	TGTGCCAGCAGCCTCGGGACAGTAAAGTACCAAGAGACCCAGTACTTC
TRBJ2-7	TRBD1	NA	TRBV5-6	CASSLDRDSSYEQYF	TGTGCCAGCAGCTTAGACCGGGACAGCTCCTACGAGCAGTACTTC
TRBJ1-5	NA	NA	TRBV27	CASSFVPLQAQHF	TGTGCCAGCAGTTTTGTCCCCTTACAGGCCCAGCATTTT
TRBJ2-7	NA	NA	TRBV6-6	CASSYSNSYEQYF	TGTGCCAGCAGTTATTCTAACAGCTACGAGCAGTACTTC
TRBJ2-5	NA	NA	TRBV4-2	CASSQGQVQETQYF	TGTGCCAGCAGCCAAGGACAGGTCCAAGAGACCCAGTACTTC
TRBJ2-2	TRBD2	NA	TRBV6-4	CASSDGFSGRANTGELFF	TGTGCCAGCAGTGACGGATTTAGCGGGAGGGCGAACACCGGGGAGCTGTTTTTT
TRBJ1-6	NA	NA	TRBV28	CASPPPRVSYNSPLHF	TGTGCCAGCCCCCCGCCCCGGGTTTCCTATAATTCACCCCTCCACTTT
TRBJ2-7	TRBD1	NA	TRBV6-1	CASRDLGQGPYEQYF	TGTGCCAGCAGGGACCTGGGACAGGGCCCCTACGAGCAGTACTTC
TRBJ2-1	NA	NA	TRBV15	CATSPRARGSYNEQFF	TGTGCCACCAGCCCCCGTGCTAGGGGGTCCTACAATGAGCAGTTCTTC
TRBJ2-4	NA	NA	TRBV27	CASSTLDKGSKNIQYF	TGTGCCAGCAGCACCCTGGATAAGGGGTCCAAAAACATTCAGTACTTC
TRBJ1-4	TRBD1	few	TRBV7-2	CASSSPGTGVGLKLFF	TGTGCCAGCAGCTCTCCCGGGACAGGGGTTGGACTAAAACTGTTTTTT
TRBJ2-5	TRBD2	NA	TRBV10-3	CAISESSPAGGHETQYF	TGTGCCATCAGTGAGAGCTCACCAGCGGGGGGTCATGAGACCCAGTACTTC
TRBJ2-1	TRBD2	NA	TRBV27	CASSRRTSGWANEQFF	TGTGCCAGCAGCCGACGGACTAGCGGTTGGGCGAATGAGCAGTTCTTC
TRBJ1-6	NA	few	TRBV2	CASSGRSDSPLHF	TGTGCCAGCAGTGGGCGGTCGGATTCACCCCTCCACTTT
TRBJ1-3	NA	NA	TRBV4-2	CASSPAGSSGNTIYF	TGTGCCAGCAGCCCCGCGGGCAGCTCTGGAAACACCATATATTTT
TRBJ2-3	TRBD2	NA	TRBV9	CASSSRTSGSLRTDTQYF	TGTGCCAGCAGCTCCAGGACTAGCGGGTCCTTGCGCACAGATACGCAGTATTTT
TRBJ2-7	NA	NA	TRBV29-1	CSVGRDIDEQYF	TGCAGCGTGGGGCGGGATATCGACGAGCAGTACTTC
TRBJ2-2	NA	NA	TRBV11-2	CASSPQGAGAGELFF	TGTGCCAGCAGCCCACAGGGAGCTGGTGCCGGGGAGCTGTTTTTT
TRBJ1-1	NA	NA	TRBV30	CAWRGTYTEAFF	TGTGCCTGGAGGGGGACTTACACTGAAGCTTTCTTT
TRBJ2-6	TRBD2	NA	TRBV4-1	CASSPTGGTSGANVLTF	TGCGCCAGCAGCCCCACGGGGGGTACATCTGGGGCCAACGTCCTGACTTTC
TRBJ2-1	NA	NA	TRBV7-2	CASSFRLIRGTYNEQFF	TGTGCCAGCAGTTTTAGATTAATACGGGGTACCTACAATGAGCAGTTCTTC
TRBJ1-3	NA	few	TRBV7-2	CASSLVAGFSGNTIYF	TGTGCCAGCAGCTTAGTCGCAGGATTCTCTGGAAACACCATATATTTT
TRBJ2-7	NA	once	TRBV20-1	CSASRAYEQYF	TGCAGTGCTTCCAGGGCCTACGAGCAGTACTTC
TRBJ2-7	NA	NA	TRBV9	CASSVDPGTYEQYF	TGTGCCAGCAGCGTAGACCCAGGGACCTACGAGCAGTACTTC
TRBJ2-7	TRBD1	NA	TRBV5-6	CASSITGTGGTYEQYF	TGTGCCAGCAGCATTACCGGGACAGGGGGCACCTACGAGCAGTACTTC
TRBJ1-2	TRBD1	NA	TRBV18	CASSPRQGEKSGGYTF	TGTGCCAGCTCACCACGACAGGGGGAAAAGTCGGGAGGCTACACCTTC
TRBJ2-3	TRBD2	NA	TRBV2	CAARSGSKTDTQYF	TGTGCCGCACGTAGCGGGAGTAAAACAGATACGCAGTATTTT
TRBJ2-6	NA	NA	TRBV19	CASSIRSFRSSGANVLTF	TGTGCCAGTAGTATTCGGAGTTTCCGATCCTCTGGGGCCAACGTCCTGACTTTC
TRBJ2-1	TRBD2	NA	TRBV7-3	CASSSNGGGGNEQFF	TGTGCCAGCAGCTCAAACGGCGGGGGAGGGAATGAGCAGTTCTTC
TRBJ2-3	NA	NA	TRBV14	CASSLGVLDTQYF	TGTGCCAGCAGCCTAGGGGTTTTGGATACGCAGTATTTT
TRBJ2-3	TRBD2	NA	TRBV19	CATSMLGGITRSYF	TGTGCCACCAGTATGTTGGGGGGGATTACAAGGTCGTATTTT
TRBJ1-1	NA	NA	TRBV7-3	CASSFQGNIGGLPFMNTEAFF	TGTGCCAGCAGCTTCCAAGGGAACATCGGGGGGCTCCCATTTATGAACACTGAAGCTTTCTTT
TRBJ2-1	TRBD1	NA	TRBV5-4	CASSLEGAVYNEQFF	TGTGCCAGCAGCTTGGAGGGGGCCGTCTACAATGAGCAGTTCTTC
TRBJ1-4	TRBD1	few	TRBV10-3	CAISQQGPNEKLFF	TGTGCCATCAGCCAACAGGGGCCCAACGAAAAACTGTTTTTT
TRBJ2-1	TRBD2	NA	TRBV7-3	CASSLSALAGANEQFF	TGTGCCAGCAGCTTAAGCGCTCTAGCGGGAGCAAATGAGCAGTTCTTC
TRBJ1-2	NA	NA	TRBV19	CASSIQQENYGYTF	TGTGCCAGTAGTATACAACAGGAGAACTATGGCTACACCTTC
TRBJ2-7	NA	NA	TRBV7-3	CASSLFSAREQYF	TGTGCCAGCAGCTTATTTTCCGCGCGCGAGCAGTACTTC
TRBJ1-6	NA	NA	TRBV4-3	CASSQVQALSNSPLHF	TGCGCCAGCAGCCAAGTTCAGGCATTGTCGAATTCACCCCTCCACTTT
TRBJ2-1	TRBD1	NA	TRBV18	CASSPRRGTGGDSVYNEQFF	TGTGCCAGCTCACCAAGGAGAGGGACAGGGGGCGATTCTGTTTACAATGAGCAGTTCTTC
TRBJ2-2	TRBD1	NA	TRBV5-1	CASSRTGNTGELFF	TGCGCCAGCAGTCGGACAGGGAACACCGGGGAGCTGTTTTTT
TRBJ2-7	TRBD1	NA	TRBV20-1	CSARDRGEQYF	TGCAGTGCCAGGGACAGGGGCGAGCAGTACTTC
TRBJ2-1	TRBD2	NA	TRBV2	CASSERLAGTGEQFF	TGTGCCAGCAGTGAAAGGCTAGCGGGAACAGGTGAGCAGTTCTTC
TRBJ2-2	NA	NA	TRBV27	CASSNGAGVTTGELFF	TGTGCCAGCAGCAATGGCGCCGGGGTGACAACCGGGGAGCTGTTTTTT
TRBJ2-1	TRBD2	NA	TRBV5-4	CASSSAGTTYNEQFF	TGTGCCAGCAGCTCAGCCGGGACTACGTACAATGAGCAGTTCTTC
TRBJ2-7	TRBD1	NA	TRBV7-8	CASSFRQGPSYEQYF	TGTGCCAGCAGCTTTAGACAGGGCCCTTCCTACGAGCAGTACTTC
TRBJ2-1	NA	NA	TRBV7-9	CASSPRGTQHREQFF	TGTGCCAGCAGCCCCAGGGGTACGCAGCACCGTGAGCAGTTCTTC
TRBJ1-2	NA	NA	TRBV7-8	CASSLSSNYGYTF	TGTGCCAGCAGCTTGTCCTCTAACTATGGCTACACCTTC
TRBJ1-1	NA	NA	TRBV7-9	CASSPLSTKGTEAFF	TGTGCCAGCAGCCCCCTCTCCACGAAGGGGACTGAAGCTTTCTTT
TRBJ2-7	NA	NA	TRBV6-5	CASTPGLWYEQYF	TGTGCCAGCACCCCGGGACTCTGGTACGAGCAGTACTTC